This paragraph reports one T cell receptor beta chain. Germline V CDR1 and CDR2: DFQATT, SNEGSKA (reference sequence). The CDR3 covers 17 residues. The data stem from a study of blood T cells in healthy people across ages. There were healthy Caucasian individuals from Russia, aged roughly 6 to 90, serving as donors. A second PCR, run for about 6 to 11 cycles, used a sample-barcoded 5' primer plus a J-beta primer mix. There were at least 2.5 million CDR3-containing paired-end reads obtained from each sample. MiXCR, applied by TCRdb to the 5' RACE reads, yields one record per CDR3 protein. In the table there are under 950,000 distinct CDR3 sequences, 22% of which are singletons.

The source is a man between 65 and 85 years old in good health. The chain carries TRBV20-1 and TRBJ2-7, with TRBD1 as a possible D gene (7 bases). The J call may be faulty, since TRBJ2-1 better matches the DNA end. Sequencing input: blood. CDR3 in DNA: TGCAGTGCTAGAGACGCCAGGGGGGTGGGGTCGGAAAATGAGCAGTTCTTC. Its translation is CSARDARGVGSENEQFF.